The 17 T cell receptor beta chains listed next were all sequenced from one sample in a study of cytomegalovirus exposure and HLA in healthy donors. Vbeta (60) and Jbeta (13) primers were used in the PCR. Assay used: immunoSEQ multiplex PCR; TCRdb lists only in-frame clones, some missing. Of approximately 140,000 clones listed, roughly 88% are singletons. Sequences were obtained from PBMCs. The receptors were sampled from a man aged 50 or older in good health and CMV-seronegative.

The chain uses TRBV4-2 and TRBJ1-2; D is perhaps TRBD1 (5 bases). Germline V CDR1 and CDR2: LGHNA, YNFKEQ. Trimming removed 0 bases at V and 1 base at J, with 12 bases between. The CDR3 is 16 residues long. The CDR3, as DNA: TGTGCCAGCAGCCAAGATATGACAGTCGATAACTATGGCTACACCTTC. Its translation is CASSQDMTVDNYGYTF.

This clone occurred a few times. V is TRBV6-5 and J is TRBJ1-3, with D unclear. The V gene's germline CDR1 is MNHEY and CDR2 SVGAGI. Deletions cut 4 bases from V and 0 bases from J, with 7 bases between. This CDR3 has 14 amino acids. CDR3 DNA: TGTGCCAGCAGTTCCGGGAACTCTGGAAACACCATATATTTT. Residues: CASSSGNSGNTIYF.

This chain uses TRBV4-1 with TRBJ2-1; 12 bases align to TRBD2. V trimming: 0 bases; J trimming: 12 bases; junction bases outside the gene matches: 15. Germline CDR1 reads MGHRA; CDR2 reads YSYEKL. This CDR3 is 18 amino acids long. This chain's CDR3 is CASSQDPIGLAGSRGQFF. The CDR3 nucleotides are TGCGCCAGCAGCCAAGATCCCATCGGACTAGCGGGGTCCAGGGGGCAGTTCTTC.

The chain combines TRBV4-1 with TRBJ2-3, with 15 bases fitting TRBD2. Germline V CDR1 and CDR2: MGHRA, YSYEKL. The J segment lost 4 bases and the V segment lost 0 bases, leaving 5 bases of the junction unmatched. This CDR3 comprises 18 residues. CDR3 residues: CASSQDQWTSGGADTQYF. Written as DNA, the CDR3 is TGCGCCAGCAGCCAAGATCAATGGACTAGCGGGGGGGCAGATACGCAGTATTTT.

The chain employs TRBV4-3 and TRBJ2-3, with a weak D call TRBD2 (5 bases). The CDR3 has 17 amino acids. Germline CDR1 reads LGHNA; CDR2 reads YSLEER. The V end lost 0 bases, the J end lost 2 bases, and 15 bases lay between the germline ends. This CDR3 reads CASSQDGFGGITDTQYF. CDR3 bases: TGCGCCAGCAGCCAAGATGGCTTTGGAGGTATCACAGATACGCAGTATTTT.

In its sample, this clone was seen once. The chain joins TRBV10-3 to TRBJ1-2; D possibly corresponds to TRBD1 (6 bases). The V and J ends lost 4 bases and 7 bases respectively, with 19 bases between them. The CDR3 contains 15 residues. In germline, CDR1 is ENHRY, CDR2 SYGVKD. CDR3 amino acids: CAISVKSGTHSGYTF. Written as DNA, the CDR3 is TGTGCCATCAGTGTCAAGTCCGGGACACATAGTGGCTACACCTTC.

The V and J genes are TRBV27 and TRBJ2-2; D is ambiguous. V was trimmed by 2 bases and J by 2 bases, leaving 3 bases between them. The CDR3 is 13 amino acids. Germline V lookup: CDR1 MNHEY, CDR2 SMNVEV (reference sequence). CDR3 nucleotides: TGTGCCAGCAGTTTACTCAACACCGGGGAGCTGTTTTTT. Translating it yields CASSLLNTGELFF.

This chain joins TRBV11-2 and TRBJ2-7, with 7 bases that match TRBD2. CDR3 length equals 16 residues. Germline loops: CDR1 SGHAT, CDR2 FQNNGV. With 10 bases clipped from V and 2 bases from J, the junction kept 17 bases outside the gene matches. This chain's CDR3 is CATNQLPGGSPYEQYF. The CDR3 nucleotides are TGTGCCACCAACCAGCTCCCCGGGGGGTCCCCCTACGAGCAGTACTTC. Complete variable domain (other parts from reference TRBV11-2 and TRBJ2-7): EAGVAQSPRYKIIEKRQSVAFWCNPISGHATLYWYQQILGQGPKLLIQFQNNGVVDDSQLPKDRFSAERLKGVDSTLKIQPAKLEDSAVYLCATNQLPGGSPYEQYFGPGTRLTVT.

This clone was recorded a few times. V usage is TRBV4-1 and J usage is TRBJ1-1; perhaps TRBD1 as D (6 bases). This CDR3 is 15 amino acids long. The germline V gene encodes CDR1 MGHRA and CDR2 YSYEKL. Trimming took 4 bases from V and 5 from J, leaving 17 bases between them. The CDR3 reads CASSPPQQGWTEAFF. The CDR3 bases are TGCGCCAGCAGCCCACCCCAACAGGGATGGACTGAAGCTTTCTTT.

The rearrangement uses TRBV23-1 and TRBJ1-1; 12 bases are a match to TRBD1. TRBV23-1 is an ORF for which the function is uncertain. J lost 1 base, V lost 3 bases, and 9 bases had no gene match. The CDR3 runs to 18 residues. The DNA of the CDR3 is TGCGCCAGCAGTCACCCAGGGACAGGGGGCGGAGGGAACACTGAAGCTTTCTTT. As protein: CASSHPGTGGGGNTEAFF.

This chain links TRBV6-5 with TRBJ2-7, with a tentative D call TRBD1 (5 bases). The CDR3 runs 13 residues. V was clipped by 6 bases and J by 2 bases, with 11 bases between them. Germline CDR1 is MNHEY and CDR2 is SVGAGI. CDR3 DNA: TGTGCCAGCAGGAATACCAGGGCCTACGAGCAGTACTTC. It is translated as CASRNTRAYEQYF.

The chain links TRBV5-4 to TRBJ2-2; perhaps TRBD2 as D (5 bases). The CDR3 is 16 amino acids. Germline V gives CDR1 SGHNT, CDR2 YYREEE (reference sequence). V was pared by 1 base and J by 6 bases, with 16 bases between. This chain's CDR3 is CASSLRLTSNAGELFF. In nucleotides, the CDR3 is TGTGCCAGCAGCTTGAGGCTCACTAGTAACGCCGGGGAGCTGTTTTTT.

Concerning this clone itself: The junction and the germline gene differ at one end; a read error may be behind it. The chain recombines TRBV4-1 with TRBJ2-3; TRBD2 agrees at 10 bases. This CDR3 spans 17 amino acids. From germline, CDR1 is MGHRA and CDR2 YSYEKL. The CDR3 DNA sequence: TGCGCCAGCAGCCCCCTTTGGAGCGGGGGGGCCCGTGATATGCAGTATTTT. It encodes CASSPLWSGGARDMQYF.

This chain joins TRBV25-1 and TRBJ2-6, with a tentative D call TRBD1 (6 bases). V lost 4 bases to trimming and J lost 2 bases, with 9 bases between them. The germline gives CDR1 MGHDK, CDR2 SYGVNS. The CDR3 runs 15 residues. CDR3 sequence: CASSASGAGANVLTF. The CDR3 DNA follows: TGTGCCAGCAGTGCTTCAGGGGCTGGGGCCAACGTCCTGACTTTC.

The chain couples TRBV30 to TRBJ2-7; 7 bases fit TRBD1. The germline CDR1 and CDR2 sequences are GTSNPN and SVGIG (reference sequence). Trimming removed 3 bases from V and 7 bases from J; junction bases left unmatched: 18. This CDR3 region has 16 residues. The CDR3 region is CAWSPGFTTPDREQYF. DNA of the CDR3: TGTGCCTGGAGCCCCGGATTCACCACCCCGGACAGGGAGCAGTACTTC. The entire variable domain, with the rest obtained from reference TRBV30 and TRBJ2-7, is as follows: SQTIHQWPATLVQPVGSPLSLECTVEGTSNPNLYWYRQAAGRGLQLLFYSVGIGQISSEVPQNLSASRPQDRQFILSSKKLLLSDSGFYLCAWSPGFTTPDREQYFGPGTRLTVT.

This clone was seen only a few times. The chain combines TRBV7-2 with TRBJ1-1; D uncertain. The CDR3 runs 13 residues. Germline values: CDR1 SGHTA, CDR2 FQGNSA. Between the trimmed V and J ends, which lost 1 base and 1 base, there was a span of 4 bases. CDR3 nucleotides: TGTGCCAGCAGCTTAGAGCAGAACACTGAAGCTTTCTTT. It yields the protein CASSLEQNTEAFF.

Notes on this clone: This same CDR3 is encoded by further DNA sequences in the sample. J is TRBJ2-7 and V is TRBV4-3, with D perhaps TRBD1 (5 bases). The CDR3 runs to 14 residues. V was cut by 1 base and J by 4 bases, with 11 bases left in between. The germline gives CDR1 LGHNA, CDR2 YSLEER. The CDR3 DNA reads TGCGCCAGCAGCCAAGGACGAAAGGGGTACGAGCAGTACTTC. Amino acids: CASSQGRKGYEQYF.